A selection of T cell receptor beta chains follows, all from one sample in a study of cytomegalovirus exposure and HLA in healthy donors. Assay: immunoSEQ multiplex PCR; the TCRdb copy retains only in-frame clones and omits some. The sample lists some 130,000 clones; approximately 87% were seen once. Sequenced input: PBMCs. Receptors originate from a man between 18 and 35 years old in good health and CMV-seronegative. Both conserved end residues are part of each CDR3. Each record gives: clone size, D gene, J gene, V gene, CDR3 protein, CDR3 DNA. D genes are given only for firm matches. Rows may omit the clone size; those that give it use once, few, many or a size class.

. | . | TRBJ1-4 | TRBV6-5 | CASSYDSPASEKLFF | TGTGCCAGCAGTTACGACAGTCCCGCCTCCGAAAAACTGTTTTTT
medium-sized | . | TRBJ2-7 | TRBV6-1 | CASSEFAGQSYEQYF | TGTGCCAGCAGTGAATTCGCAGGACAGTCCTACGAGCAGTACTTC
. | TRBD1 | TRBJ1-1 | TRBV27 | CASSHTTGAGTEAFF | TGTGCCAGCAGTCACACGACAGGGGCCGGCACTGAAGCTTTCTTT
once | . | TRBJ2-3 | TRBV11-3 | CASSLGGATQYF | TGTGCCAGCAGCCTCGGAGGGGCTACGCAGTATTTT
. | TRBD1 | TRBJ1-3 | TRBV25-1 | CASTDRGLGNTIYF | TGTGCCAGCACGGACAGGGGGTTGGGAAACACCATATATTTT
few | . | TRBJ2-5 | TRBV5-4 | CASSLDRGTQYF | TGTGCCAGCAGCTTGGATAGAGGGACCCAGTACTTC
. | TRBD1 | TRBJ1-2 | TRBV5-1 | CASSLGQGSSGYTF | TGCGCCAGCAGCTTAGGACAGGGTTCCTCTGGCTACACCTTC
few | . | TRBJ1-1 | TRBV11-1 | CASTTYANTEAFF | TGTGCCAGCACCACTTACGCGAACACTGAAGCTTTCTTT
once | TRBD1 | TRBJ1-6 | TRBV27 | CASSPGTGGLPLHF | TGTGCCAGCAGTCCCGGGACAGGGGGTCTACCCCTCCACTTT
. | TRBD1 | TRBJ2-7 | TRBV10-3 | CAISVAWTGTSYEQYF | TGTGCCATCAGTGTTGCTTGGACAGGGACGTCCTACGAGCAGTACTTC
. | . | TRBJ2-7 | TRBV2 | CASSEDFNYEQYF | TGTGCCAGCAGTGAGGACTTTAACTACGAGCAGTACTTC
. | . | TRBJ1-4 | TRBV29-1 | CSAARSANEKLFF | TGCAGCGCCGCGCGGTCGGCTAATGAAAAACTGTTTTTT
. | . | TRBJ2-1 | TRBV27 | CASSLDLQGFEQFF | TGTGCCAGCAGTTTGGACCTACAGGGTTTTGAGCAGTTCTTC
. | . | TRBJ1-6 | TRBV27 | CASSLFFSLSPLHF | TGTGCCAGCAGTTTATTTTTCAGTTTATCACCCCTCCACTTT
. | TRBD1 | TRBJ2-1 | TRBV5-1 | CASSALPGQVHNEQFF | TGCGCCAGCAGCGCATTACCGGGACAGGTACACAATGAGCAGTTCTTC
. | . | TRBJ1-6 | TRBV6-5 | CASSYPERPLHF | TGTGCCAGCAGTTATCCGGAGCGCCCCCTCCACTTT
. | . | TRBJ2-7 | TRBV2 | CASSGSSGAYEQYF | TGTGCCAGCAGTGGTAGTAGCGGCGCCTACGAGCAGTACTTC
few | TRBD1 | TRBJ1-6 | TRBV6-1 | CASSDRGHTPLHF | TGTGCCAGCAGTGACAGGGGGCATACACCCCTCCACTTT
. | TRBD1 | TRBJ1-2 | TRBV10-3 | CAISPSEGQGDYGYTF | TGTGCCATCAGCCCCTCCGAAGGACAGGGGGACTATGGCTACACCTTC
. | TRBD1 | TRBJ1-1 | TRBV25-1 | CASSEVTGGLTEAFF | TGTGCCAGCAGTGAGGTCACAGGGGGCTTGACTGAAGCTTTCTTT
. | . | TRBJ1-2 | TRBV7-9 | CASSFADRLDYGYTF | TGTGCCAGCAGCTTCGCCGACAGGCTCGACTATGGCTACACCTTC
. | TRBD1 | TRBJ2-2 | TRBV6-5 | CASSRDRGRPGELFF | TGTGCCAGCAGTCGGGACAGGGGACGACCCGGGGAGCTGTTTTTT
. | . | TRBJ1-4 | TRBV5-1 | CASSLVPLQGGNEKLFF | TGCGCCAGCAGCTTGGTTCCACTACAGGGCGGTAATGAAAAACTGTTTTTT